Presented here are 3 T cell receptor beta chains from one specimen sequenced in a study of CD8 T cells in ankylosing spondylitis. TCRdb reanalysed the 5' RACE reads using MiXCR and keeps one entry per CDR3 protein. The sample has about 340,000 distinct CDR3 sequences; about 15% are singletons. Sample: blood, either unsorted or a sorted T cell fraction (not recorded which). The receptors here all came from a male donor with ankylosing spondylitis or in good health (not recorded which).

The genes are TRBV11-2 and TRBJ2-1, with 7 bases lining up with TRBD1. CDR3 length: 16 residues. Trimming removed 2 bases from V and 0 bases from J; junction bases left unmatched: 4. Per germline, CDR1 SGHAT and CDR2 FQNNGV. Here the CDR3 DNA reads TGTGCCAGCAGCTTAAGGGGGCCAAGCTCCTACAATGAGCAGTTCTTC. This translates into CASSLRGPSSYNEQFF. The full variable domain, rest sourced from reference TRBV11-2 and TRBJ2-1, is EAGVAQSPRYKIIEKRQSVAFWCNPISGHATLYWYQQILGQGPKLLIQFQNNGVVDDSQLPKDRFSAERLKGVDSTLKIQPAKLEDSAVYLCASSLRGPSSYNEQFFGPGTRLTVL.

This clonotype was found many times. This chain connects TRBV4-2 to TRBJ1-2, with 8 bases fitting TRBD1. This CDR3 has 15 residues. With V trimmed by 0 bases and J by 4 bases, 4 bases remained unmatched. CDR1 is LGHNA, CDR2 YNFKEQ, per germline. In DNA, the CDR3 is TGTGCCAGCAGCCAAGAAGGCGGACAGGGCTATGGCTACACCTTC. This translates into CASSQEGGQGYGYTF.

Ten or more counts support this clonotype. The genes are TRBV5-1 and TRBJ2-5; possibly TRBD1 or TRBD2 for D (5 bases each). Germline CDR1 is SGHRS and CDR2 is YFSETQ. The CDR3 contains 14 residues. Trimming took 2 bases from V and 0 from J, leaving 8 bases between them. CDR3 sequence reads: CASSFGTDQETQYF. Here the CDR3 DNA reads TGCGCCAGCAGCTTCGGGACCGACCAAGAGACCCAGTACTTC.